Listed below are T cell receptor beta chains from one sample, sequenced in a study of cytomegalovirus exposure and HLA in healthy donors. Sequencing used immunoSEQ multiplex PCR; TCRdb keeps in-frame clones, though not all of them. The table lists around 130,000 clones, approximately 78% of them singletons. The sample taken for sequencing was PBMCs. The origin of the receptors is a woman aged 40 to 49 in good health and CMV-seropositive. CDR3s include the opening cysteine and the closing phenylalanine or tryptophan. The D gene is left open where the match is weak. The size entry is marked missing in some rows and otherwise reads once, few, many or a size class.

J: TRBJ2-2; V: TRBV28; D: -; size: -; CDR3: CASNPGGGTGELFF; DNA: TGTGCCAGCAACCCAGGGGGAGGCACCGGGGAGCTGTTTTTT
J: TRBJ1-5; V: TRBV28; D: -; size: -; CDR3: CASTLGGGANQPQHF; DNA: TGTGCCAGCACTCTGGGAGGGGGAGCCAATCAGCCCCAGCATTTT
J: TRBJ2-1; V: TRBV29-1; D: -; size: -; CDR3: CSVSGEQFF; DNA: TGCAGCGTTTCCGGTGAGCAGTTCTTC
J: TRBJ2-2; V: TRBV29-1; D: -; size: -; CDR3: CSVKPRNTGELFF; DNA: TGCAGCGTTAAGCCCCGTAACACCGGGGAGCTGTTTTTT
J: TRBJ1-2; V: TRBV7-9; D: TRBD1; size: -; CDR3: CASSTGQGNYGYTF; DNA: TGTGCCAGCAGCACCGGACAGGGGAACTATGGCTACACCTTC
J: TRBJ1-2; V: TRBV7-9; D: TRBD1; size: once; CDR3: CASSLGTVSWGYTF; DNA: TGTGCCAGCAGCTTGGGGACAGTTAGTTGGGGCTACACCTTC
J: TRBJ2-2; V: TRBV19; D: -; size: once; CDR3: CASTWGMNTGELFF; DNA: TGTGCCAGTACCTGGGGCATGAACACCGGGGAGCTGTTTTTT
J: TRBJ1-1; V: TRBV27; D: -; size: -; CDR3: CASSLLAPNTEAFF; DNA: TGTGCCAGCAGTTTATTGGCACCGAACACTGAAGCTTTCTTT
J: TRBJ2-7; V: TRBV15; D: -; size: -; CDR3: CATSRGAGSIFYEQYF; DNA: TGTGCCACCAGCAGAGGGGCGGGATCAATTTTCTACGAGCAGTACTTC
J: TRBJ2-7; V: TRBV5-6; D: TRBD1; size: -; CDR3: CASSLTGGDEQYF; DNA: TGTGCCAGCAGTTTGACAGGGGGAGACGAGCAGTACTTC
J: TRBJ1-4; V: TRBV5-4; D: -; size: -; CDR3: CASSLGTGNEKLFF; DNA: TGTGCCAGCAGCTTGGGCACAGGGAATGAAAAACTGTTTTTT
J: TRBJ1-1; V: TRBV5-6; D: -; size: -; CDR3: CASSAPGSRNQAFF; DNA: TGTGCCAGCAGCGCGCCCGGGTCCCGAAACCAGGCTTTCTTT
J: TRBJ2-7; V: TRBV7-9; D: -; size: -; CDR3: CASSLAEEYSYEQYF; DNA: TGTGCCAGCAGCTTGGCGGAAGAATACTCCTACGAGCAGTACTTC
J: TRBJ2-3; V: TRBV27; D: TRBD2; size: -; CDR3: CASSKAVAGPDTQYF; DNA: TGTGCCAGCAGCAAAGCGGTAGCGGGACCAGATACGCAGTATTTT
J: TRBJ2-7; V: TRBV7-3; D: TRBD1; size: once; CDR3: CASSSVQGYEQYF; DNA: TGTGCCAGCAGCTCCGTACAGGGGTACGAGCAGTACTTC
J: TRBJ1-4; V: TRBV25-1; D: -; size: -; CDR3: CASRGQTNEKLFF; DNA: TGTGCCAGCAGAGGACAGACTAATGAAAAACTGTTTTTT
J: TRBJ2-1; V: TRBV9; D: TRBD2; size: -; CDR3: CASSGGAGGHNEQFF; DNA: TGTGCCAGCAGCGGGGGCGCGGGGGGGCACAATGAGCAGTTCTTC
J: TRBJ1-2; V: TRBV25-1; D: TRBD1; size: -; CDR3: CASSDRDSWLHYTF; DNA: TGTGCCAGCAGTGATAGGGACAGTTGGCTGCATTACACCTTC
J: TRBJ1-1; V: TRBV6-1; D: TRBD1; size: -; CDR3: CASSEPGQGLTEAFF; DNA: TGTGCCAGCAGTGAGCCTGGACAGGGCCTCACTGAAGCTTTCTTT
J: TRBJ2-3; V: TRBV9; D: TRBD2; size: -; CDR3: CASSVGSGASTDTQYF; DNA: TGTGCCAGCAGCGTAGGGAGCGGGGCTAGCACAGATACGCAGTATTTT
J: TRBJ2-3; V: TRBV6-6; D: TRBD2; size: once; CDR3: CASSWGGVETDTQYF; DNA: TGTGCCAGCAGTTGGGGGGGGGTGGAAACAGATACGCAGTATTTT
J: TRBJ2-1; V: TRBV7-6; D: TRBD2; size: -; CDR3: CASSQRDFYNEQFF; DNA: TGTGCCAGCAGCCAGCGGGACTTTTACAATGAGCAGTTCTTC
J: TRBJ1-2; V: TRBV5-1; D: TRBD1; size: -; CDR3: CASSFRTGQASLGYTF; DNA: TGCGCCAGCAGCTTCCGGACTGGACAGGCTTCCCTTGGCTACACCTTC
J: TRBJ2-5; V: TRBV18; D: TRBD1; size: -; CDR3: CASSPRQGIQETQYF; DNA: TGTGCCAGCTCACCAAGACAGGGCATCCAAGAGACCCAGTACTTC
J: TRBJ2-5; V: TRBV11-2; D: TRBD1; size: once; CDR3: CASSHSTGEETQYF; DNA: TGTGCCAGCAGCCACTCGACAGGGGAAGAGACCCAGTACTTC
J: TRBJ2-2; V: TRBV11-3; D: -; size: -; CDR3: CASSFGGLGAINTGELFF; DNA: TGTGCCAGCAGCTTCGGCGGCCTGGGAGCGATTAACACCGGGGAGCTGTTTTTT
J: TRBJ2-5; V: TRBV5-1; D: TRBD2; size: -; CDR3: CASSLERNGGLGLAGGETQYF; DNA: TGCGCCAGCAGCTTAGAACGGAACGGGGGACTGGGACTAGCGGGGGGTGAGACCCAGTACTTC
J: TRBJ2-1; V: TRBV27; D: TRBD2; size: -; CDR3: CASSLSPLLAGSYNEQFF; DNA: TGTGCCAGCAGTTTATCCCCTCTTCTAGCGGGGTCCTACAATGAGCAGTTCTTC
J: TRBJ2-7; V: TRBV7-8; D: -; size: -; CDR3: CAITPTPEDPSYEQYF; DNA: TGTGCCATTACCCCGACCCCGGAGGACCCCTCCTACGAGCAGTACTTC
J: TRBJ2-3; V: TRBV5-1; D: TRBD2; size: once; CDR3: CASSRLSGGVDTQYF; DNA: TGCGCCAGCAGTCGTCTCAGCGGGGGCGTAGATACGCAGTATTTT